This T cell receptor (beta chain) appears in the sequencing data of a study of cytomegalovirus exposure and HLA in healthy donors. On the study more broadly: Unique TCRs from HLA-typed donors, about 78 million of them, were held in an early data release.

The CDR3 runs to 14 residues. V lost 3 bases, J lost 3 bases, and 9 bases lay in between. Germline V lookup: CDR1 MDHEN, CDR2 SYDVKM. Turning to this clone: What it recognizes is unknown.

Amplification used 60 Vbeta primers and 13 Jbeta primers. Measured with immunoSEQ multiplex PCR; TCRdb has only the in-frame clones, and not every one. This sample carries roughly 150,000 clones, 80% to 90% of them seen once, and the ten largest clones take 1.5% to 2%. Points from the study as a whole: Earlier findings revealed that most TCR beta V segments proved productive either about 87% or about 30% of the time. The study carried out a later analysis of TCR beta sequences. It associated approximately 16,000 of them with specific HLA alleles at a false discovery rate of 0.05.

The rearrangement uses TRBV28 and TRBJ1-5; tentatively, D is TRBD1 (5 bases). The receptor was isolated from a woman aged 18 to 35 in good health and CMV-seronegative. Source material: PBMCs. CDR3 region: CASSLKGFNQPQHF. The CDR3 region has the DNA TGTGCCAGCAGTTTGAAGGGGTTCAATCAGCCCCAGCATTTT.